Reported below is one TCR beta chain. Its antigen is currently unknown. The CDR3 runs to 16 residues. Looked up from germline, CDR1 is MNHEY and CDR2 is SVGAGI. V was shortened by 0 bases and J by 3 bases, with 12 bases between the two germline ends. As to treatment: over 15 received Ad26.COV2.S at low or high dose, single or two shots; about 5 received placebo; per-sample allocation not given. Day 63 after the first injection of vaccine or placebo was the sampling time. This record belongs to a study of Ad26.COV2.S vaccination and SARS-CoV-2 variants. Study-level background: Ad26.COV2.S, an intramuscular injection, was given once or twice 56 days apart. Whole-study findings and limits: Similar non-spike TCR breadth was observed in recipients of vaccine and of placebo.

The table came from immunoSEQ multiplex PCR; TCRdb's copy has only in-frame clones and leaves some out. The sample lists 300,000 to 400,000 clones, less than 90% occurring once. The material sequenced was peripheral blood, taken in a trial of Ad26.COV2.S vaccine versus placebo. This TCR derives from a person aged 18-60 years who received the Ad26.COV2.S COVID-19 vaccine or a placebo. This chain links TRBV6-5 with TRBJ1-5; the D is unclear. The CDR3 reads CASSYSYRVANQPQHF. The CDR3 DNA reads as TGTGCCAGCAGTTACTCTTACCGGGTCGCCAATCAGCCCCAGCATTTT.